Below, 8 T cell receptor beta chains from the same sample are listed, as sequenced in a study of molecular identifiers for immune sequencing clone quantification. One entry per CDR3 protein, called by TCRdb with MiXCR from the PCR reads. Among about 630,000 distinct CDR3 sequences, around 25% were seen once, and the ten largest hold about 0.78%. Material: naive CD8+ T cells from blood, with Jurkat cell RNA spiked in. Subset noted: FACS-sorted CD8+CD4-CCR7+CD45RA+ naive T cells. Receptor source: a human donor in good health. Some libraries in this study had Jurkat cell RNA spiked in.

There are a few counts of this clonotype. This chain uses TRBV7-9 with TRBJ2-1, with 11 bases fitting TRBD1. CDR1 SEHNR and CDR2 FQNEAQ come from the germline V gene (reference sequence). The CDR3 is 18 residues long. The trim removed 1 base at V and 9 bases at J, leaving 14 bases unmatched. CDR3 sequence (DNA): TGTGCCAGCAGCTTAGGGACAGGGGGCCTAGACGCTGTGAGTGAGCAGTTCTTC. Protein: CASSLGTGGLDAVSEQFF.

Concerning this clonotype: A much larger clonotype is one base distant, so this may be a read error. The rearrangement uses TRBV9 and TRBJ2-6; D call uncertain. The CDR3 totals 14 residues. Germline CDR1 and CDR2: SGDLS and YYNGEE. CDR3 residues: CASCVGSGANVLTF. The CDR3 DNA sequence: TGTGCCAGCTGCGTCGGCTCTGGGGCCAACGTCCTGACTTTC.

DNA for the CDR3: TGTGCCAGCAGTTACTTTCGGGGGGCTAGCACAGATACGCAGTATTTT. Translating it yields CASSYFRGASTDTQYF. V and J are TRBV6-6 and TRBJ2-3; D might be TRBD2 (7 bases). CDR3 size: 16 residues. Germline assignment: CDR1 MNHNY and CDR2 SVGAGI (reference sequence). Trimming left V 1 base short and J 0 bases short, with 11 bases between.

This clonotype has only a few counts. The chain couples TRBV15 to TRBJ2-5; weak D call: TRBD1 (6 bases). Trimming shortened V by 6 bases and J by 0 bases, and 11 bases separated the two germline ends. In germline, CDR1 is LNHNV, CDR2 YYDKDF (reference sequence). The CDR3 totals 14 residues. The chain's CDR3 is CATRKDSYQETQYF. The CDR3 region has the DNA TGTGCCACCAGAAAGGACAGCTACCAAGAGACCCAGTACTTC.

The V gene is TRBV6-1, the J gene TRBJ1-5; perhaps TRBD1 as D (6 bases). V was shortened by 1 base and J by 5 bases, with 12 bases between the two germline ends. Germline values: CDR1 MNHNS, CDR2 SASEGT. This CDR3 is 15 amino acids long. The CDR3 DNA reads TGTGCCAGCAGTGAAGACGGGGACACCTATCAGCCCCAGCATTTT. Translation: CASSEDGDTYQPQHF.

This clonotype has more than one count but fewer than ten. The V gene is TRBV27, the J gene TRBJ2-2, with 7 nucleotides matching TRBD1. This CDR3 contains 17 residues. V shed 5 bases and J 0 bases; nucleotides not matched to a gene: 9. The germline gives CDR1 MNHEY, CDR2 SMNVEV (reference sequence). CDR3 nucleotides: TGTGCCAGCAGTGACGGGACAGTAGTATCGAACACCGGGGAGCTGTTTTTT. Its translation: CASSDGTVVSNTGELFF.

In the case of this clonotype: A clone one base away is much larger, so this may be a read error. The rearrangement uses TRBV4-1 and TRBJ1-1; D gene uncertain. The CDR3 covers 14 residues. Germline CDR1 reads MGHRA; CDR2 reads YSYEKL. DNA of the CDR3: TGCGCCAGCAGCCAAGGTGGACCCGCCACTGGAGCTTTCTTT. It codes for CASSQGGPATGAFF.

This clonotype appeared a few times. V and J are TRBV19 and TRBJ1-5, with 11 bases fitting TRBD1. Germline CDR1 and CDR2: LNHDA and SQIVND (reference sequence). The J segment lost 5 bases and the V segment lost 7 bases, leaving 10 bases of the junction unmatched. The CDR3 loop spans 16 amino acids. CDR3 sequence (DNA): TGTGCCAGTAATGATCCCGGACAGGGGGCTTATCAGCCCCAGCATTTT. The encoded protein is CASNDPGQGAYQPQHF.